Included here is one TCR beta chain sequence, with context. Original processing methods: Amplified reference gene primers provided the basis for estimating nucleated cell counts. The assay was immunoSEQ multiplex PCR, and TCRdb's table has in-frame clones only and misses some. V and J calls and clone size follow that table, whereas D and trimming were derived from the DNA. This sample carries more than 140,000 clones, 70% to 90% of them seen once, and the ten largest clones take 1.5% to 1.9%. With V trimmed by 4 bases and J by 3 bases, 13 bases remained unmatched. The CDR3 is made up of 17 amino acids. Germline V gene lookup returns CDR1 SGHNT and CDR2 YYREEE (reference sequence). This entry comes from a study of blood T cell repertoires in COVID-19. Study overall: Both acute and convalescent COVID-19 samples were obtained from the United States, Italy and Spain. T cells, B-cell-depleted T cells, or PBMCs provided the cDNA or gDNA that served as material.

Sequencing was carried out using peripheral blood. This receptor was identified in a woman in her fifties or sixties with acute or convalescent COVID-19. The chain joins TRBV5-4 to TRBJ1-2; 9 bases line up with TRBD1. The CDR3 is CASSPTGGLDLYYGYTF. CDR3 DNA sequence: TGTGCCAGCAGCCCGACAGGGGGTCTCGACCTTTACTATGGCTACACCTTC.